This TCR beta chain was recovered during a study of patients and donors after allogeneic stem cell transplantation. TCRdb reanalysed the RT-PCR reads using MiXCR and keeps one entry per CDR3 protein. The repertoire holds tens of thousands of distinct CDR3 sequences, with about a quarter as singletons. This CDR3 region has 15 residues. V lost 1 base to trimming and J lost 7 bases; unmatched junction nucleotides: 7. The V gene's germline CDR1 is LGHDT and CDR2 YNNKEL (reference sequence). V and J are TRBV3-1 and TRBJ2-1, with 7 bases matching TRBD2. The specimen sequenced was blood, either unsorted or a sorted T cell fraction (not recorded which). The receptor's source is a human donor who was either an allogeneic HSCT recipient or a stem cell or donor lymphocyte infusion donor (not recorded which). It is not recorded whose cells these are; they may come from a transplant donor. CDR3 amino acids: CASSQAGGVGNEQFF. CDR3 in DNA: TGTGCCAGCAGCCAAGCTGGGGGGGTCGGGAATGAGCAGTTCTTC.